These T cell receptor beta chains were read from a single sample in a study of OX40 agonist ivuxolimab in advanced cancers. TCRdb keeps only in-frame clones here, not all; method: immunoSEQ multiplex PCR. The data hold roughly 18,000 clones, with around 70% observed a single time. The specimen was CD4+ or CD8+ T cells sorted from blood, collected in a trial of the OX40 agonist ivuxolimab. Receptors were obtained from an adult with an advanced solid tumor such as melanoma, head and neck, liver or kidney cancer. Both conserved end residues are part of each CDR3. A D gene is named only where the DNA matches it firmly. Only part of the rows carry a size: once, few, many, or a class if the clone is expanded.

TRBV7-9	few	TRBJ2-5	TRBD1	TGTGCCAGCAGCTCTACAGGGGATGAGACCCAGTACTTC	CASSSTGDETQYF
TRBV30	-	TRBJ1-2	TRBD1	TGTGCCTGGAGAAAACCCCTCATCGAGGACAGGGTCTTCTCTAACTATGGCTACACCTTC	CAWRKPLIEDRVFSNYGYTF
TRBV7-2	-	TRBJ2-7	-	TGTGCCAGCACCTGGGACCTAGGACTATACGAGCAGTACTTC	CASTWDLGLYEQYF
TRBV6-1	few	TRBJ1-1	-	TGTGCCAGCAGGGATTGGACGGAGCAAGCTTTCTTT	CASRDWTEQAFF
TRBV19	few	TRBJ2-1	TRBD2	TGTGCCAGTAGTACCTTACTAGCGGGAGGGTACAATGAGCAGTTCTTC	CASSTLLAGGYNEQFF
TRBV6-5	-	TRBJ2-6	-	TGTGCCAGCAGTTACCGATCAGGGGCCAACGTCCTGACTTTC	CASSYRSGANVLTF
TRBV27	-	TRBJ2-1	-	TGTGCCAGCAGTCTCGGAGCTGACTACAATGAGCAGTTCTTC	CASSLGADYNEQFF
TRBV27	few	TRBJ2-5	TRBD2	TGTGCCAGCTGCAGACTAGCGGGAGCTTGGGAGACCCAGTACTTC	CASCRLAGAWETQYF
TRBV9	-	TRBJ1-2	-	TGTGCCAGCAGCGTGAACAGGGAAACCTATGGCTACACCTTC	CASSVNRETYGYTF
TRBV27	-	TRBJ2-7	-	TGTGCCACCGAGGACGGGTACGAGCAGTACTTC	CATEDGYEQYF
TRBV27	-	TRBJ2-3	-	TGTGCCAGCAGCCAATACGGAACAGATACGCAGTATTTT	CASSQYGTDTQYF
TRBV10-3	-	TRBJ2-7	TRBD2	TGTGCCATCAGGGGCCTAGCGGGAGGTTACGAGCAGTACTTC	CAIRGLAGGYEQYF
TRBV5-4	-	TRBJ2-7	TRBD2	TGTGCCAGCAGCAGCGGGATGGCTAGCGGATCCTACGAGCAGTACTTC	CASSSGMASGSYEQYF
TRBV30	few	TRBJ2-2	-	TGTGCCTGGAACCCCCGGGCCGGGGAGCTGTTTTTT	CAWNPRAGELFF
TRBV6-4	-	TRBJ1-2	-	TGTGCCAGCAGGGTCGATCAGGGATCGTATGGCTACACCTTC	CASRVDQGSYGYTF
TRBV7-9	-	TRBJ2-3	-	TGTGCCAGCAGCGACTCCCTTAGCACAGATACGCAGTATTTT	CASSDSLSTDTQYF
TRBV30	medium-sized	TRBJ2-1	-	TGTGCCTGGAGTGTTCCGGGAAGCTCCTACAATGAGCAGTTCTTC	CAWSVPGSSYNEQFF
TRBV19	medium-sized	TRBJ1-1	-	TGTGCCAGCCATTTAGGGTCCGAAGCTTTCTTT	CASHLGSEAFF
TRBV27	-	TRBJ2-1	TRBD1	TGTGCCAGCAGTTTATCGGGGACAGGGGTGGATGAGCAGTTCTTC	CASSLSGTGVDEQFF
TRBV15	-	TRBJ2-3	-	TGTGCCACCAGCAGAGATAGAGGGAGTGCAGATACGCAGTATTTT	CATSRDRGSADTQYF
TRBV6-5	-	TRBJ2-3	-	TGTGCCAGCAGTCCCCTGGCTCTGCCCACAGATACGCAGTATTTT	CASSPLALPTDTQYF
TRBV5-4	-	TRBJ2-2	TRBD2	TGTGCCAGCAGACCTGGACTAGCGGGAGAAGCGTTCACCGGGGAGCTGTTTTTT	CASRPGLAGEAFTGELFF
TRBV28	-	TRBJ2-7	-	TGTGCCAGCAGTTTCTTCGACAGGGAGGACGAGCAGTACTTC	CASSFFDREDEQYF
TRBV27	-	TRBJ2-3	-	TGTGCCAGCAGCCTCGAGGTCCCTAGCGGCACAGATACGCAGTATTTT	CASSLEVPSGTDTQYF
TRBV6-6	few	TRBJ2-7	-	TGTGCCTCCGATCGGGGCTCCTACGAGCAGTACTTC	CASDRGSYEQYF
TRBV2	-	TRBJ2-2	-	TGTGCCAGCAGTGATAGAGGGAAGAACACCGGGGAGCTGTTTTTT	CASSDRGKNTGELFF
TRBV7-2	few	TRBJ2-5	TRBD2	TGTGCCAGCAGCCCCCGAGTAGCGGGAGTCTTGGGAGAGACCCAGTACTTC	CASSPRVAGVLGETQYF
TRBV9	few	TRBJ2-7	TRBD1	TGTGCCAGCAGCTCCCGGACAGGGATCGACGAGCAGTACTTC	CASSSRTGIDEQYF
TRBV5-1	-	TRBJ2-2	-	TGCGCCAGCAGCTTAACTTCGGGAGTGGGAACCGGGGAGCTGTTTTTT	CASSLTSGVGTGELFF
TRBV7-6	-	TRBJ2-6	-	TGTGCCAGCAGCTTAGCTCCCCGATCTTCCGGGGCCAACGTCCTGACTTTC	CASSLAPRSSGANVLTF
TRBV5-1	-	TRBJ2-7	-	TGCGCCAGCAGCTTGGTGGCGAGGGCAAGTGGGGAGCAGTACTTC	CASSLVARASGEQYF
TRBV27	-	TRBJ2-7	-	TGTGCCACCACGGACCAGACCTACGAGCAGTACTTC	CATTDQTYEQYF
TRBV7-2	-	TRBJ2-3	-	TGTGCCAGCAGCTTATCGGACCAACCCACAGATACGCAGTATTTT	CASSLSDQPTDTQYF